The present T cell receptor (beta chain) was sequenced within a study of metastatic and nonmetastatic thyroid tumors (dated by TCRdb to 2019 to 2021). Regarding the research as a whole: The researchers compared repertoires between peripheral blood samples and tumor or nodule tissue samples from patients with malignant or benign thyroid disease.

The investigation overall reported the following: In both blood and tumor samples, TCR beta diversity was reported to be significantly higher in malignant tumors than in benign nodules.

The library came from PCR. The reads were generated on an Illumina HiSeq 4000. The TCR beta-chain CDR3 region of each patient was profiled by high-throughput sequencing. Turning to the authors' computational methods: CDR3 differences across clinicopathological groups were used to build a classifier for discriminating distant-metastatic papillary thyroid cancer patients. To measure repertoire diversity the researchers used the Shannon index, while the Morisita-Horn index served to gauge how similar the tumor and blood repertoires were. In-frame beta chains were kept once TCRdb had trimmed the public reads at Q25 with fastp and called clones with MiXCR. In this record, the V and J calls reflect TCRdb's handling and not the investigators' own analysis. The sample data list around 15,000 clones, and roughly 21% of these were observed just once. The ten largest account for approximately 7.6% of the sample.

V is clipped by 2 bases and J by 5 bases, and the sequence between their germline boundaries is 6 bases long. Spanning cysteine to phenylalanine, the CDR3 consists of 13 amino acids. Of all the DNA, just the CDR3 is kept, 39 bases in frame from base 1. Details on this clone: Its antigen is currently not known. The sample holds no much larger clone one base away, and base qualities are not on file.

None of the patients had been given any treatment before thyroid surgery. The study retrospectively analysed patient clinical samples collected from about 2012 to 2018 using T-cell receptor beta sequencing. The clonotype comes from a female donor with papillary thyroid cancer or a benign thyroid nodule (not recorded which). Some clones in this sample may be carry-over from other donors' samples. Rearrangement joined TRBV12-3 or TRBV12-4 to TRBJ1-4, with the D gene uncertain. Sequenced: adjacent normal tissue. CDR3 protein: CASSLKRNEKLFF. The DNA reads as follows: TGTGCCAGCAGTTTAAAAAGGAATGAAAAACTGTTTTTT.